These 15 T cell receptor beta chains share one sample of origin, sequenced in a study of naive and memory T cell subsets. An equimolar mix of two oligonucleotides served as the beta constant-region primer for TRBC1 and TRBC2. MiXCR, applied by TCRdb to the UMI-ligation and nested PCR reads, yields one record per CDR3 protein. The profile shows about 90,000 distinct CDR3 sequences, roughly 7% of them singletons. Sequenced sample: central memory CD4+ T cells from blood. These receptors all stem from a human donor in good health.

This clonotype was counted ten times or more. The gene calls are TRBV18 and TRBJ2-7; TRBD1 aligns across 8 bases. This CDR3 has 15 amino acids. Looked up from germline, CDR1 is KGHSH and CDR2 is LQKENI. The ends lost 3 bases at V and 5 bases at J; junction bases unmatched: 9. The chain's CDR3 is CASSPLQGALDEQYF. CDR3 nucleotides: TGTGCCAGCTCACCCCTTCAGGGGGCTTTGGACGAGCAGTACTTC.

This clonotype was detected only a few times. V is TRBV28 and J is TRBJ2-7; no firm D call. Trimming cost V 6 bases and J 2 bases, with 17 bases left between them. This CDR3 contains 15 residues. Germline V CDR1 and CDR2: MDHEN, SYDVKM. The CDR3 sequence is CASSSTYPKTYEQYF. In DNA form, the CDR3 reads TGTGCCAGCAGCTCCACATACCCCAAAACCTACGAGCAGTACTTC.

In this sample, this clonotype turned up many times. The chain combines TRBV7-9 with TRBJ2-3, with 7 bases fitting TRBD1. V lost 4 bases to trimming and J lost 3 bases; unmatched junction nucleotides: 7. The CDR3 spans 15 residues. The germline V gene has CDR1 SEHNR and CDR2 FQNEAQ (reference sequence). The CDR3 loop reads CASSSRGRGTDTQYF. The CDR3 DNA is TGTGCCAGCAGCTCCAGGGGGAGAGGAACAGATACGCAGTATTTT.

This clonotype was counted ten times or more. This CDR3 reads CSARDQKSTRSYNSPLHF. The DNA of the CDR3 is TGCAGTGCTAGAGATCAAAAAAGTACACGATCCTATAATTCACCCCTCCACTTT. The chain links TRBV20-1 to TRBJ1-6; D not certain. With 0 bases removed from V and 1 base from J, the gap between germline ends came to 16 bases. The CDR3 length is 18 residues. Germline V lookup: CDR1 DFQATT, CDR2 SNEGSKA (reference sequence).

V and J are TRBV7-2 and TRBJ2-3; D may be TRBD2 (6 bases). Germline-derived CDR1 and CDR2 are SGHTA and FQGNSA. There are 13 residues in the CDR3. V was clipped by 5 bases and J by 4 bases, with 10 bases between them. The CDR3 DNA reads as TGTGCCAGCAGCCCCGGGAGAGCAGATACGCAGTATTTT. It encodes CASSPGRADTQYF.

This clonotype was observed many times. This rearrangement joins TRBV5-1 to TRBJ2-2; TRBD1 aligns across 10 bases. Germline V gene sequence: CDR1 SGHRS, CDR2 YFSETQ. This CDR3 has 16 residues. With V trimmed by 4 bases and J by 5 bases, 8 bases remained unmatched. CDR3 loop: CASSQPGQGKTGELFF. The CDR3 nucleotides are TGCGCCAGCAGCCAGCCGGGACAGGGGAAAACCGGGGAGCTGTTTTTT.

This clonotype was recorded at least ten times. The J gene is TRBJ1-6, the V gene TRBV11-2; a weak D match, TRBD1 (6 bases). Germline CDR1 reads SGHAT; CDR2 reads FQNNGV. This CDR3 comprises 17 residues. V gave up 0 bases and J gave up 4 bases, with 13 bases separating them. The CDR3 DNA is TGTGCCAGCAGCTTAGATCTACAGGGCTCTTATAATTCACCCCTCCACTTT. It translates to CASSLDLQGSYNSPLHF.

In its sample, this clonotype was seen a few times. The chain couples TRBV5-1 to TRBJ2-5; 9 bases line up with TRBD2. The trim removed 0 bases at V and 9 bases at J, leaving 9 bases unmatched. The V gene's germline CDR1 is SGHRS and CDR2 YFSETQ. The length of the CDR3 is 15 residues. The CDR3 DNA reads TGCGCCAGCAGCTTGGAGGCGCTAGCGGGGTCCTCCCAGTACTTC. Its translation is CASSLEALAGSSQYF.

The V call is TRBV6-6, the J call TRBJ2-3; TRBD1 matches 7 bases. Trimming took 5 bases from V and 2 from J; bases not matched to a gene: 4. The CDR3 runs to 14 residues. CDR1 and CDR2 (germline): MNHNY, SVGAGI (reference sequence). The CDR3: CASSNKGATDTQYF. CDR3 DNA sequence: TGTGCCAGCAGTAACAAGGGGGCCACAGATACGCAGTATTTT.

This clonotype was counted ten times or more. V gene TRBV19 combines with J gene TRBJ1-5; TRBD1 aligns across 9 bases. CDR3 length: 15 residues. Germline V gene lookup returns CDR1 LNHDA and CDR2 SQIVND (reference sequence). Losses at the gene ends were 8 bases for V and 6 bases for J; bases not matched to a gene: 11. CDR3 protein: CASGTWTGAGQPQHF. For the CDR3, the DNA is TGTGCCAGTGGTACCTGGACAGGGGCGGGTCAGCCCCAGCATTTT.

There are many counts of this clonotype. The CDR3 region is CASSLATNTEAFF. The CDR3 DNA is TGTGCCAGCAGTTTAGCAACGAACACTGAAGCTTTCTTT. J is TRBJ1-1 and V is TRBV12-3 or TRBV12-4; D is undetermined. The CDR3 has 13 amino acids. V was shortened by 0 bases and J by 1 base, with 3 bases between the two germline ends.

This clonotype was counted between two and nine times. The chain employs TRBV18 and TRBJ2-6, with no clear D. Germline V gene sequence: CDR1 KGHSH, CDR2 LQKENI. CDR3 length equals 17 residues. The V and J ends lost 2 bases and 0 bases respectively, with 11 bases between them. The CDR3 here is CASSPAQTLSGANVLTF. In DNA form, the CDR3 reads TGTGCCAGCTCACCAGCTCAGACGCTCTCTGGGGCCAACGTCCTGACTTTC.

With regard to this clonotype: This may arise from a read error, as a much more abundant clone is one base away. The V and J genes are TRBV7-2 and TRBJ2-2; 12 bases are a match to TRBD2. J lost 6 bases, V lost 8 bases, and 7 bases had no gene match. CDR1 and CDR2 (germline): SGHTA, FQGNSA. The CDR3 runs to 15 residues. The CDR3 region has the DNA TGTGCCAGCTCTCTAGCGGGAGGGTCGGCCGGGGAGCTGTTTTTT. This sequence encodes CASSLAGGSAGELFF.

This clonotype appeared many times. V usage is TRBV9 and J usage is TRBJ1-5; maybe TRBD1 (6 bases). The CDR3 length is 16 residues. CDR1 and CDR2 (germline): SGDLS, YYNGEE. The V and J ends lost 3 bases and 7 bases respectively, with 20 bases between them. The CDR3 loop reads CASSAGGPTGGQPQHF. Here the CDR3 DNA reads TGTGCCAGCAGCGCCGGGGGCCCCACAGGAGGGCAGCCCCAGCATTTT.

As DNA, the CDR3 is TGTGCCAGCAGTTTGCTAGCGGGGGGGGGGAATGAGCAGTTCTTC. Its protein is CASSLLAGGGNEQFF. The chain employs TRBV27 and TRBJ2-1; 12 bases are shared with TRBD2. J gave up 7 bases and V 3 bases, and 4 bases lay outside the gene matches. In germline, CDR1 is MNHEY, CDR2 SMNVEV (reference sequence). The CDR3 totals 15 residues.